These T cell receptor beta chains were read from a single sample in a study of vaccination effects on CD4 cells after COVID-19. Antigens of these TCRs are unknown. TCRdb's copy holds only in-frame clones and misses some; the assay was immunoSEQ multiplex PCR. The profile shows under 40,000 clones, around 70% of them singletons. Specimen: CD4+ T cells from PBMCs cultured with HCoV-229E spike peptides, collected after COVID-19 vaccination. The receptor source for this set is a human donor who received a COVID-19 vaccine. Each CDR3 is given with its conserved first and last residue. The order of the fields is V gene, clone size, J gene, D gene, CDR3 protein, CDR3 DNA. The D gene is left open where the match is weak. Only part of the rows carry a size: once, few, many, or a class if the clone is expanded.

>TRBV6-5|-|TRBJ2-7|TRBD2
CASRASGRGDEQYF
TGTGCCAGCAGGGCTAGCGGGAGGGGCGACGAGCAGTACTTC
>TRBV7-8|-|TRBJ1-6|TRBD1
CASSLALGTGVTNSPLHF
TGTGCCAGCAGCTTAGCACTTGGGACAGGGGTTACGAATTCACCCCTCCACTTT
>TRBV6-1|-|TRBJ1-5|-
CASSESGSGNQPQHF
TGTGCCAGCAGTGAATCAGGATCGGGCAATCAGCCCCAGCATTTT
>TRBV19|few|TRBJ2-1|-
CASSMIRINNEQFF
TGTGCCAGTAGTATGATACGGATTAACAATGAGCAGTTCTTC
>TRBV4-1|-|TRBJ1-4|TRBD1
CASSQGQGGSREKLFF
TGCGCCAGCAGCCAGGGACAGGGAGGTAGTCGGGAAAAACTGTTTTTT
>TRBV5-1|-|TRBJ2-3|TRBD1
CASSFPGQKLPSTDTQYF
TGCGCCAGCAGCTTCCCGGGACAGAAGCTTCCTAGCACAGATACGCAGTATTTT
>TRBV6-6|once|TRBJ2-2|-
CASKAENTGELFF
TGTGCCAGCAAGGCAGAAAACACCGGGGAGCTGTTTTTT
>TRBV29-1|-|TRBJ2-1|-
CSVEGDFNEQFF
TGCAGCGTAGAAGGAGATTTCAATGAGCAGTTCTTC
>TRBV5-4|-|TRBJ2-3|TRBD2
CASAETSGSTDTQYF
TGTGCCAGCGCAGAGACTAGCGGCAGCACAGATACGCAGTATTTT
>TRBV3-1/TRBV3-2|-|TRBJ2-1|-
CASSAFNEQFF
TGTGCCAGCAGCGCTTTCAATGAGCAGTTCTTC
>TRBV12-5|-|TRBJ1-2|-
CASGLDDRGYTF
TGTGCTAGTGGTTTGGACGACAGGGGCTACACCTTC
>TRBV29-1|-|TRBJ2-2|-
CSVEGGQTGELFF
TGCAGCGTTGAAGGGGGTCAAACCGGGGAGCTGTTTTTT
>TRBV28|-|TRBJ2-2|TRBD1
CASSSGQGDTGELFF
TGTGCCAGCAGTTCGGGACAGGGTGACACCGGGGAGCTGTTTTTT
>TRBV5-4|-|TRBJ1-4|TRBD1
CASSRTGSEKLFF
TGTGCCAGCAGCCGGACAGGCAGTGAAAAACTGTTTTTT
>TRBV6-5|-|TRBJ1-1|-
CASSHRQVESEAFF
TGTGCCAGCAGTCACCGACAGGTGGAGTCTGAAGCTTTCTTT
>TRBV30|-|TRBJ1-1|-
CAWSKGSRTEAFF
TGTGCCTGGAGTAAAGGGAGCCGGACTGAAGCTTTCTTT
>TRBV18|-|TRBJ1-1|-
CASSPQGVAMNTEAFF
TGTGCCAGCTCACCACAAGGGGTAGCGATGAACACTGAAGCTTTCTTT
>TRBV7-9|-|TRBJ2-7|TRBD2
CASSLAPSGTAYEQYF
TGTGCCAGCAGCTTAGCGCCTAGCGGGACAGCCTACGAGCAGTACTTC
>TRBV18|-|TRBJ1-4|TRBD1
CASSPRRGRGEKLFF
TGTGCCAGCTCACCACGAAGGGGGCGGGGTGAAAAACTGTTTTTT
>TRBV18|-|TRBJ2-5|-
CASSPGFQETQYF
TGTGCCAGCTCACCAGGGTTCCAAGAGACCCAGTACTTC
>TRBV6-5|-|TRBJ1-1|TRBD1
CASTPDRGNTEAFF
TGTGCCAGCACTCCCGACAGGGGAAACACTGAAGCTTTCTTT
>TRBV3-1/TRBV3-2|few|TRBJ2-1|TRBD1
CASSGITGGFQFF
TGTGCCAGCAGCGGAATTACAGGGGGCTTTCAGTTCTTC
>TRBV9|-|TRBJ2-5|TRBD1
CASSVGTGDTETQYF
TGTGCCAGCAGCGTGGGGACAGGGGATACGGAGACCCAGTACTTC
>TRBV3-1/TRBV3-2|-|TRBJ2-7|TRBD1
CASSQGGTGGDEQYF
TGTGCCAGCAGCCAAGGGGGGACAGGGGGAGATGAGCAGTACTTC
>TRBV6-6|-|TRBJ2-3|TRBD1
CASSRQGSTDTQYF
TGTGCCAGCAGTCGACAGGGGAGCACAGATACGCAGTATTTT